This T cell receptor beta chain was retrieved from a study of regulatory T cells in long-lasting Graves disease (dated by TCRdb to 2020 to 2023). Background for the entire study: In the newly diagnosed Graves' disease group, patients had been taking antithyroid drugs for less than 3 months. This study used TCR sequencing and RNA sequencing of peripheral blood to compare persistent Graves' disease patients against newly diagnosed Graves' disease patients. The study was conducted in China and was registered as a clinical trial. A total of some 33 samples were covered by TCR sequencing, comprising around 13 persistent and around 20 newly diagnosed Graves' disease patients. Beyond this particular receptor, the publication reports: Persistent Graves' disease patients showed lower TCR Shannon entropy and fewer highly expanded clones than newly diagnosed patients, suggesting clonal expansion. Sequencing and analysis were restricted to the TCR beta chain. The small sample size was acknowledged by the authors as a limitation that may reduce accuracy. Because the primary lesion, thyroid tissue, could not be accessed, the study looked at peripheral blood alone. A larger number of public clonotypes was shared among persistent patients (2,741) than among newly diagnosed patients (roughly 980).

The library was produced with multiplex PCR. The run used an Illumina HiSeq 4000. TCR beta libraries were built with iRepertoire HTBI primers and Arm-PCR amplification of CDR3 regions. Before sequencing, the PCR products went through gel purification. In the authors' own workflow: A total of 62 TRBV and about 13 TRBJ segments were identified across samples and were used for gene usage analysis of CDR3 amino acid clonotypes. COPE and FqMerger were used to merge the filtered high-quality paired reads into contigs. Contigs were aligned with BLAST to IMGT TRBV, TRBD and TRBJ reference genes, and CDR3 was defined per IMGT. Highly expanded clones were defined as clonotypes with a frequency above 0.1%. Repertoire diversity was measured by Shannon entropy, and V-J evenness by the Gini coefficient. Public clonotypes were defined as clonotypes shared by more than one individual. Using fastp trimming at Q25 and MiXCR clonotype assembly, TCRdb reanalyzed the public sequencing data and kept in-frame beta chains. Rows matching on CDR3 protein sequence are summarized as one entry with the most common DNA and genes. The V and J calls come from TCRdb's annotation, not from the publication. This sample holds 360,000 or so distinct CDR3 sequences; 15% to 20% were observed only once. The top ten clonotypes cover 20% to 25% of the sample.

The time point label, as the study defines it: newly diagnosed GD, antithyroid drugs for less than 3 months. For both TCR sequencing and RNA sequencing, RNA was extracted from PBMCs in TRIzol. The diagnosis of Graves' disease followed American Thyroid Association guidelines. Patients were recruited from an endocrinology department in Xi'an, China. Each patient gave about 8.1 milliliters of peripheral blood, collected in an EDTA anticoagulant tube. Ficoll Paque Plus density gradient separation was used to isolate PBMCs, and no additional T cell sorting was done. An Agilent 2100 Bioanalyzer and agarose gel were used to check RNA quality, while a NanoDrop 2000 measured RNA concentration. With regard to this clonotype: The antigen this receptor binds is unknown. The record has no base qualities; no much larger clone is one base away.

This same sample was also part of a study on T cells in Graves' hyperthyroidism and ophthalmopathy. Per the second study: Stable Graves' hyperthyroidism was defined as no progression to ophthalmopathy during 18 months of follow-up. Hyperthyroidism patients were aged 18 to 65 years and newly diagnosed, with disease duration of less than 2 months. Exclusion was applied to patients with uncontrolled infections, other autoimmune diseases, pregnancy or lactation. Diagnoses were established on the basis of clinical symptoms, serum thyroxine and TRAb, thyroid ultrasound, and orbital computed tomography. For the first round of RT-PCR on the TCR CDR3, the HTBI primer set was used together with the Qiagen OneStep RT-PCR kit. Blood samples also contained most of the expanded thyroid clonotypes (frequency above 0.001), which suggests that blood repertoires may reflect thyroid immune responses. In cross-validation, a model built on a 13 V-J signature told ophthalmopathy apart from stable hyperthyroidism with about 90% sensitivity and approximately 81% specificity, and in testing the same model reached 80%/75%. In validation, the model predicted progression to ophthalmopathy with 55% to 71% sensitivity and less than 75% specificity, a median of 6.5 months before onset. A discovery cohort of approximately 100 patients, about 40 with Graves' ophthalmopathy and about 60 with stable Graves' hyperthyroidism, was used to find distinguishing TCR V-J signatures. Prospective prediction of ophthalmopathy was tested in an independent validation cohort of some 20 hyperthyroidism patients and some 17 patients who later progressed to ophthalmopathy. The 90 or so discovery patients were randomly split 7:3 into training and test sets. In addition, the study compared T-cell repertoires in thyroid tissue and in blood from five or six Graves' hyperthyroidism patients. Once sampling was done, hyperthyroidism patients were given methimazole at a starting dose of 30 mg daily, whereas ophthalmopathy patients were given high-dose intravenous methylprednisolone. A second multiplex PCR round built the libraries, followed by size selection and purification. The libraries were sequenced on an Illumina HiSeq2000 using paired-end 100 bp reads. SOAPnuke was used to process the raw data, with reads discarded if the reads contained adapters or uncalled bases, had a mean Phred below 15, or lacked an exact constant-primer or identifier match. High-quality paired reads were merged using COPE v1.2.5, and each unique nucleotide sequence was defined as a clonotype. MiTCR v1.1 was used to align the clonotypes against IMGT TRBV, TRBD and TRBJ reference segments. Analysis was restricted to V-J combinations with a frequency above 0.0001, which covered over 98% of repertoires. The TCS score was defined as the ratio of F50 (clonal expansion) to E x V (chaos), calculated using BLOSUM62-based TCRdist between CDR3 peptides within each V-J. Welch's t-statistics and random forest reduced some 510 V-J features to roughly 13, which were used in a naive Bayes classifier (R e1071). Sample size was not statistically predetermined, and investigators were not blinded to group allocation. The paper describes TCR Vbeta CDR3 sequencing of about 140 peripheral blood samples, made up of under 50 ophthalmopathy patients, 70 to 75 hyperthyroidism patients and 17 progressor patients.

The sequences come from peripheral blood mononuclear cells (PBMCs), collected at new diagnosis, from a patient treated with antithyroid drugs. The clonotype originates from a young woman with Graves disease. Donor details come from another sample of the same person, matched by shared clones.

The CDR3 reads as follows: CATSEGTSGGRTDTQYF. At the DNA level, the sequence is TGTGCCACCAGTGAGGGGACTAGCGGGGGACGCACAGATACGCAGTATTTT. The sequence joins TRBV24-1 to TRBJ2-3, with 14 central nucleotides matching TRBD2. Inclusive of the bounding cysteine and phenylalanine, the CDR3 is 17 residues long. Of the read, only the CDR3 DNA is kept; its 51 bases are in frame from base 1. Trimmed from V: 4 bases; trimmed from J: 1 base; junction bases lacking a gene match: 3. The germline V gene yields KGHDR for CDR1 and SFDVKD for CDR2.